This passage covers 20 T cell receptor beta chains from one sample sequenced in a study of T-cell reconstitution after alpha-beta-depleted transplantation in children. Molecular barcoding with unique molecular identifiers was used for the TCRbeta library. Each CDR3 protein is one row after TCRdb ran MiXCR on the PCR reads. The table has roughly 350,000 distinct CDR3 sequences, 10% seen once. Specimen: PBMCs from the stem cell graft donor, collected from the stem cell graft. These receptors were collected from a human donor who donated a stem cell graft to a child with acute lymphoblastic leukemia.

The chain couples TRBV12-5 to TRBJ2-7; TRBD2 matches 14 bases. The V gene's germline CDR1 is LGHNT and CDR2 FRNRAP. The CDR3 totals 19 residues. V trimming: 0 bases; J trimming: 0 bases; junction bases outside the gene matches: 7. CDR3 sequence reads: CASGLVPGTSGRRSYEQYF. The CDR3 nucleotides are TGTGCTAGTGGTTTGGTGCCCGGGACTAGCGGGAGACGCTCCTACGAGCAGTACTTC. Full variable domain (rest looked up from reference TRBV12-5 and TRBJ2-7): DARVTQTPRHKVTEMGQEVTMRCQPILGHNTVFWYRQTMMQGLELLAYFRNRAPLDDSGMPKDRFSAEMPDATLATLKIQPSEPRDSAVYFCASGLVPGTSGRRSYEQYFGPGTRLTVT.

V gene TRBV30 combines with J gene TRBJ2-3; 11 bases line up with TRBD2. Germline V gene lookup returns CDR1 GTSNPN and CDR2 SVGIG (reference sequence). Trimming at V came to 5 bases and at J to 4 bases, leaving 8 bases not matched to a gene. The CDR3 has 15 residues. DNA of the CDR3: TGTGCCTGGGACTCGGGACTAGCGGAATCAGATACGCAGTATTTT. Translated: CAWDSGLAESDTQYF.

This clonotype was counted many times. The rearrangement uses TRBV3-1 and TRBJ2-5, with TRBD2 matching 14 bases. Germline values: CDR1 LGHDT, CDR2 YNNKEL (reference sequence). The trim removed 2 bases at V and 8 bases at J, leaving 4 bases unmatched. The CDR3 is 15 amino acids. In DNA, the CDR3 is TGTGCCAGCAGCCAACCAGGGACTAGCGGGAGAACCCAGTACTTC. The encoded protein is CASSQPGTSGRTQYF.

This chain links TRBV5-1 with TRBJ2-7; possibly TRBD1 or TRBD2 for D (5 bases each). The CDR3 runs to 14 residues. V gave up 4 bases and J gave up 2 bases, with 13 bases separating them. CDR1 SGHRS and CDR2 YFSETQ come from the germline V gene. CDR3 nucleotides: TGCGCCAGCAGCGACGGGACGGGACCCTACGAGCAGTACTTC. Its translation is CASSDGTGPYEQYF.

V and J are TRBV12-3 or TRBV12-4 and TRBJ2-7; TRBD2 is a possible D gene (6 bases). The CDR3 runs 14 residues. Trimming removed 3 bases at V and 1 base at J, with 10 bases between. DNA of the CDR3: TGTGCCAGCAGTTTTGTGGGGGGTTCCTACGAGCAGTACTTC. It specifies CASSFVGGSYEQYF.

This chain connects TRBV28 to TRBJ1-2; no reliable D call. The V end was cut by 6 bases, the J end by 3 bases, with 14 bases between. Germline V gene sequence: CDR1 MDHEN, CDR2 SYDVKM. The CDR3 spans 14 residues. The CDR3 reads CASSPVRPYYGYTF. As DNA, the CDR3 is TGTGCCAGCAGCCCCGTTCGCCCCTACTATGGCTACACCTTC.

This clonotype showed up just a few times. The chain joins TRBV7-9 to TRBJ2-4; 7 nucleotides line up with TRBD1. After removal of 5 bases from V and 7 bases from J, the junction contained 8 bases not matched to a gene. Germline CDR1 SEHNR, CDR2 FQNEAQ (reference sequence). This CDR3 spans 14 amino acids. The CDR3 nucleotides are TGTGCCAGCAGCGCACCGGGACAGTTGAACATTCAGTACTTC. Protein product: CASSAPGQLNIQYF.

This clonotype showed up just a few times. The chain combines TRBV3-1 with TRBJ2-4; 10 bases align to TRBD2. The CDR3 consists of 18 residues. Trimming at V came to 6 bases and at J to 2 bases, leaving 13 bases not matched to a gene. The germline V gene encodes CDR1 LGHDT and CDR2 YNNKEL (reference sequence). The CDR3 protein is CASSPPWEREGPKNIQYF. Written as DNA, the CDR3 is TGTGCCAGCAGTCCACCCTGGGAGCGGGAGGGACCCAAAAACATTCAGTACTTC.

The CDR3, as DNA: TGCGCCAGCAGCCAAGTTAGCTGCCTCGAGCAGTACTTC. It encodes CASSQVSCLEQYF. The V call is TRBV4-1, the J call TRBJ2-7; D not resolved. V lost 1 base to trimming and J lost 6 bases, with 10 bases between them. From germline, CDR1 is MGHRA and CDR2 YSYEKL. The CDR3 extends over 13 amino acids.

The sample holds many counts of this clonotype. The chain links TRBV11-1 to TRBJ1-3; 7 bases are a match to TRBD1. Unmatched junction bases numbered 17, after V lost 3 bases and J lost 0 bases. Per germline, CDR1 SGHAT and CDR2 FQDESV (reference sequence). This CDR3 contains 20 residues. CDR3 nucleotide sequence: TGTGCCAGCAGCTTCAGATTGGAATTTGGGACAGAGCCCTCTGGAAACACCATATATTTT. Translated, it gives CASSFRLEFGTEPSGNTIYF.

The V and J genes are TRBV7-2 and TRBJ1-1, with no clear D. The V gene lost 6 bases and the J gene lost 4 bases, with 9 bases spanning the gap. The CDR3 contains 12 residues. Germline V gene lookup returns CDR1 SGHTA and CDR2 FQGNSA. As DNA, the CDR3 is TGTGCCAGCAGATTTAGGCGCACTGAAGCTTTCTTT. Protein sequence: CASRFRRTEAFF.

The table lists this clonotype with many counts. The chain recombines TRBV7-9 with TRBJ2-7; D perhaps matches TRBD1 (5 bases). CDR1 SEHNR and CDR2 FQNEAQ come from the germline V gene (reference sequence). Trimming removed 1 base from V and 5 bases from J, with 12 bases in between. CDR3 length: 14 residues. DNA for the CDR3: TGTGCCAGCAGCTTAGGCCAGGGCTTCGACGAGCAGTACTTC. Amino acid sequence: CASSLGQGFDEQYF.

The table lists this clonotype with a few counts. The genes are TRBV5-1 and TRBJ2-3, with TRBD2 as a possible D gene (6 bases). This CDR3 comprises 13 residues. The V end lost 7 bases, the J end lost 6 bases, and 15 bases lay between the germline ends. Germline CDR1 and CDR2: SGHRS and YFSETQ. The CDR3 nucleotides are TGCGCCAGCGGAAGGCGCGGAGGGGATACGCAGTATTTT. This codes for CASGRRGGDTQYF.

This clonotype was observed a few times. CDR3 DNA sequence: TGCGCCAGCAGCCTCACCAGGGGTCGGGAGAACACCGGGGAGCTGTTTTTT. This translates into CASSLTRGRENTGELFF. The rearrangement uses TRBV4-3 and TRBJ2-2, with D possibly matching TRBD1 (6 bases). Germline V lookup: CDR1 LGHNA, CDR2 YSLEER. The CDR3 consists of 17 residues. V was cut by 4 bases and J by 1 base, with 16 bases left in between.

This rearrangement joins TRBV20-1 to TRBJ1-4; D is possibly TRBD1 (6 bases). The V end lost 1 base, the J end lost 0 bases, and 15 bases lay between the germline ends. The CDR3 totals 17 residues. Germline loops: CDR1 DFQATT, CDR2 SNEGSKA (reference sequence). CDR3 region: CSARGGQETSTNEKLFF. In nucleotides, the CDR3 is TGCAGTGCTAGAGGGGGACAAGAAACGTCAACTAATGAAAAACTGTTTTTT.

The chain uses TRBV20-1 and TRBJ2-1; 10 nucleotides line up with TRBD2. Germline CDR1 DFQATT, CDR2 SNEGSKA (reference sequence). The V segment lost 3 bases and the J segment 3 bases; nucleotides outside the gene matches: 8. The CDR3 contains 16 residues. The CDR3 spells CSASSRTSGSYNEQFF. The CDR3 region has the DNA TGCAGTGCTAGCTCCCGGACTAGCGGCAGCTACAATGAGCAGTTCTTC.

The chain links TRBV7-9 to TRBJ2-7, with TRBD1 identical over 11 bases. The V gene's germline CDR1 is SEHNR and CDR2 FQNEAQ (reference sequence). V lost 5 bases and J lost 6; bases outside the gene matches: 6. CDR3 length: 14 residues. DNA of the CDR3: TGTGCCAGCAGCCCGGGACAGGGGGTGGGCGAGCAGTACTTC. Its protein product is CASSPGQGVGEQYF.

The table lists this clonotype with a few counts. This chain joins TRBV28 and TRBJ2-7; D gene unclear. Deletions cut 3 bases from V and 3 bases from J, with 12 bases between. CDR3 length equals 14 residues. CDR1 and CDR2 (germline): MDHEN, SYDVKM. This CDR3 reads CASSFPSRNYEQYF. CDR3 DNA sequence: TGTGCCAGCAGTTTCCCTTCACGAAACTACGAGCAGTACTTC.

The chain carries TRBV28 and TRBJ2-3; TRBD2 matches 12 bases. The V segment lost 2 bases and the J segment 2 bases; nucleotides outside the gene matches: 5. Germline lookup yields CDR1 MDHEN and CDR2 SYDVKM. CDR3 size: 17 residues. This CDR3 reads CASSLLAGGSATDTQYF. CDR3 in DNA: TGTGCCAGCAGTTTACTAGCGGGAGGGTCTGCCACAGATACGCAGTATTTT. The variable domain in full, completed from reference TRBV28 and TRBJ2-3, reads DVKVTQSSRYLVKRTGEKVFLECVQDMDHENMFWYRQDPGLGLRLIYFSYDVKMKEKGDIPEGYSVSREKKERFSLILESASTNQTSMYLCASSLLAGGSATDTQYFGPGTRLTVL.

The gene calls are TRBV18 and TRBJ2-3, with TRBD2 matching 8 bases. From germline, CDR1 is KGHSH and CDR2 LQKENI. The CDR3 runs 23 residues. V gave up 0 bases and J gave up 4 bases; unmatched junction bases: 27. DNA of the CDR3: TGTGCCAGCTCACCACCCGCAACCTTGGACAGTTCGAGCGGGAGTTGGACCGCAGATACGCAGTATTTT. Residues: CASSPPATLDSSSGSWTADTQYF.